This TCR beta chain was sequenced for a study of CD8+ T cells in alopecia areata. Study-level background: It was oral tofacitinib, at 5 to 10 mg twice daily, that treated patients received. Whole-study results and caveats: Compared with mice, patients displayed less clear TCR sharing, possibly for HLA-related reasons. The treated group had a single nonresponder, limiting CD8+ expansion-response conclusions. On tofacitinib, scalp and blood still held many of the expanded lesional clones.

In the case of this clone: The antigen is unknown.

CDR1 and CDR2 (germline): MNHNY, SVGAGI (reference sequence). The CDR3 runs 15 residues. Trimming removed 10 bases from V and 0 bases from J, with 15 bases in between. Noted treatment: oral pan-JAK inhibitor, 5-10 mg twice daily. Once RNA had been extracted, it was reverse transcribed into cDNA to act as the sequencing template. Generated by immunoSEQ multiplex PCR, the TCRdb table keeps only in-frame clones and is missing some. There are nearly 95,000 clones in the sample; 70% to 80% occur only once, and around 15% lies in the top ten. The V call is TRBV6-6, the J call TRBJ2-2; possible D gene TRBD1, 8 bases. This sequence originates from a human donor with alopecia areata. Sample: CD8+ T cells sorted from blood, taken between weeks 43 and 45, from a patient treated with tofacitinib. CDR3 sequence (DNA): TGTGCCACCCAAACAGGGGGGGCGAACACCGGGGAGCTGTTTTTT. It specifies CATQTGGANTGELFF.